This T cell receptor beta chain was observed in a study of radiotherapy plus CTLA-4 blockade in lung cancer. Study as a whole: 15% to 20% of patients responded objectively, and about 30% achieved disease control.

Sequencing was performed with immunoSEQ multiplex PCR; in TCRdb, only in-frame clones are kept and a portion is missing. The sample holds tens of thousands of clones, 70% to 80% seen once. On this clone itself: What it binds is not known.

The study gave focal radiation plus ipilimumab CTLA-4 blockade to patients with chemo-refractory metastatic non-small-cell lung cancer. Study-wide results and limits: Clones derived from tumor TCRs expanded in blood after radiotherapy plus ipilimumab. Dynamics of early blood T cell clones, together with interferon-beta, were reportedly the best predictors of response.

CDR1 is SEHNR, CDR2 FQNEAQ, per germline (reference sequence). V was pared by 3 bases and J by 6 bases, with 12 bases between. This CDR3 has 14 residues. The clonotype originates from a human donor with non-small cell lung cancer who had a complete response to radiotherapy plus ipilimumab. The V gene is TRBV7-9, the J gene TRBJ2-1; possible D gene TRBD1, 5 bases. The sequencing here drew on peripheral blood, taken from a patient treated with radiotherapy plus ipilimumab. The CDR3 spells CASSFNPDSNEQFF. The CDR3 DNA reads TGTGCCAGCAGCTTCAACCCCGACAGCAATGAGCAGTTCTTC. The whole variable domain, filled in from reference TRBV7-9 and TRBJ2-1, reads DTGVSQNPRHKITKRGQNVTFRCDPISEHNRLYWYRQTLGQGPEFLTYFQNEAQLEKSRLLSDRFSAERPKGSFSTLEIQRTEQGDSAMYLCASSFNPDSNEQFFGPGTRLTVL.